Listed below are T cell receptor beta chains from one sample, sequenced in a study of cytomegalovirus exposure and HLA in healthy donors. Using immunoSEQ multiplex PCR, the repertoire was profiled, and TCRdb retains in-frame clones only, with some absent. Altogether about 95,000 clones are present, around 81% being singletons, with the ten largest covering approximately 3.9%. The sequenced sample consisted of PBMCs. The source is a woman between 70 and 85 years old in good health and CMV-seropositive. Both conserved end residues are part of each CDR3.

J: TRBJ2-5; V: TRBV7-2; CDR3: CASSGGLMGETQYF
J: TRBJ2-4; V: TRBV7-2; CDR3: CASSLALGASKNIQYF
J: TRBJ2-1; V: TRBV18; CDR3: CASSLQQAGGPYEQFF
J: TRBJ2-7; V: TRBV5-5; CDR3: CASSSTSNFYHEQYF
J: TRBJ1-5; V: TRBV4-3; CDR3: CASSQDVDQPQHF
J: TRBJ1-1; V: TRBV18; CDR3: CASSSSTGGSTEAFF
J: TRBJ2-1; V: TRBV10-2; CDR3: CASSPEGGAYNEQFF
J: TRBJ1-3; V: TRBV2; CDR3: CASSLTGASGNTIYF
J: TRBJ2-3; V: TRBV6-1; CDR3: CASNDRGRTDTQYF
J: TRBJ2-1; V: TRBV7-9; CDR3: CASSTGGFIEQFF
J: TRBJ1-2; V: TRBV28; CDR3: CASSSHPNYGYTF
J: TRBJ2-7; V: TRBV18; CDR3: CASSPVPGQGPSSYEQYF
J: TRBJ2-7; V: TRBV6-4; CDR3: CASSDLPGGVYEQYF
J: TRBJ2-4; V: TRBV28; CDR3: CASRANLADPIAKNIQYF
J: TRBJ2-7; V: TRBV7-2; CDR3: CASSLGTGSYEQYF
J: TRBJ1-3; V: TRBV5-1; CDR3: CASSLDMPSGNTIYF